A single sample gave rise to the 7 T cell receptor beta chains below, sequenced in a study of blood T cell repertoires in COVID-19. Sequenced by immunoSEQ multiplex PCR; TCRdb stores in-frame clones only, minus some. This sample has 90,000 to 150,000 clones, with 70% to 85% found just once. The sample comprised peripheral blood. The receptors come from a man in his forties or fifties with acute or convalescent COVID-19.

The V gene is TRBV6-5, the J gene TRBJ1-2; 7 bases are a match to TRBD1. This CDR3 contains 15 residues. Germline loops: CDR1 MNHEY, CDR2 SVGAGI. The junction had 15 bases not matched to a gene; V was cut back by 6 bases and J by 8 bases. The CDR3: CASRLIQGTEGGYTF. DNA of the CDR3: TGTGCCAGCAGACTAATCCAAGGGACAGAAGGAGGCTACACCTTC.

This clone was found many times. V gene TRBV7-9 combines with J gene TRBJ1-1; tentative D call: TRBD1 (5 bases). Germline loops: CDR1 SEHNR, CDR2 FQNEAQ (reference sequence). The V end was cut by 5 bases, the J end by 1 base, with 11 bases between. This CDR3 has 14 residues. The chain's CDR3 is CASSMGLKNTEAFF. CDR3 nucleotide sequence: TGTGCCAGCAGCATGGGACTAAAGAACACTGAAGCTTTCTTT.

The V gene is TRBV19, the J gene TRBJ1-1; perhaps TRBD1 as D (6 bases). The CDR3 is 11 residues long. Germline V gene lookup returns CDR1 LNHDA and CDR2 SQIVND (reference sequence). V was shortened by 7 bases and J by 12 bases, with 15 bases between the two germline ends. The CDR3 sequence is CASNRAKITFF. CDR3 DNA: TGTGCCAGTAACAGGGCTAAAATAACTTTCTTT. Full variable domain (remainder filled in from reference TRBV19 and TRBJ1-1): DGGITQSPKYLFRKEGQNVTLSCEQNLNHDAMYWYRQDPGQGLRLIYYSQIVNDFQKGDIAEGYSVSREKKESFPLTVTSAQKNPTAFYLCASNRAKITFFGQGTRLTVV.

This clone was observed once. This chain links TRBV2 with TRBJ1-1; D gene ambiguous. V shed 7 bases and J shed 1 base, with 13 bases lying between them. CDR1 and CDR2 from the germline V gene are SNHLY and FYNNEI. This CDR3 comprises 14 residues. The CDR3 DNA reads TGTGCCAGCAAGGGAGGGCTGACGAACACTGAAGCTTTCTTT. This gives the protein CASKGGLTNTEAFF. Together with reference TRBV2 and TRBJ1-1, the CDR3 gives the full variable domain: EPEVTQTPSHQVTQMGQEVILRCVPISNHLYFYWYRQILGQKVEFLVSFYNNEISEKSEIFDDQFSVERPDGSNFTLKIRSTKLEDSAMYFCASKGGLTNTEAFFGQGTRLTVV.

The V and J genes are TRBV19 and TRBJ2-7, with 8 nucleotides matching TRBD2. Germline values: CDR1 LNHDA, CDR2 SQIVND (reference sequence). Germline trimming cut 5 bases from V and 3 bases from J; bases unmatched to any gene: 9. The CDR3 extends over 15 amino acids. Written as DNA, the CDR3 is TGTGCCAGTAGTCCCCTGCTAGCGGGCATCTACGAGCAGTACTTC. As protein: CASSPLLAGIYEQYF.

This chain joins TRBV5-1 and TRBJ1-5, with 7 bases fitting TRBD1. V trimming: 5 bases; J trimming: 7 bases; junction bases outside the gene matches: 12. From germline, CDR1 is SGHRS and CDR2 YFSETQ. This CDR3 is 15 amino acids long. This chain's CDR3 is CASSLTGYYGQPQHF. CDR3 bases: TGCGCCAGCAGTTTGACAGGGTATTATGGCCAGCCCCAGCATTTT.

The chain uses TRBV19 and TRBJ1-3, with a tentative D call TRBD1 (5 bases). Germline CDR1 and CDR2: LNHDA and SQIVND (reference sequence). There are 15 residues in the CDR3. V was shortened by 7 bases and J by 0 bases, with 13 bases between the two germline ends. DNA for the CDR3: TGTGCCAGTAACCCGGACATCTCCTCTGGAAACACCATATATTTT. Amino acid sequence: CASNPDISSGNTIYF.